This T cell receptor (beta chain) was recovered during a study of cytomegalovirus exposure and HLA in healthy donors (dated by TCRdb to about 2017). Notes on the research overall: The 650 to 800 repertoires of the first cohort and the 120 validation repertoires were produced on the same platform, according to a later analysis. Along with the 666-subject first cohort, a separate validation cohort of over 90 different subjects was used. The study aimed to test whether signatures of past pathogen exposure could be identified by cataloging public T cell receptors. High-throughput TCR immunosequencing, statistical association of individual TCRs with disease status, and machine learning were combined to predict cytomegalovirus infection status.

Donors formed part of the validation cohort, which comprised over a hundred subjects and was distinct from the first cohort of 666 subjects. Overall study outcomes, separate from this receptor: The study gave a list of some 150 TCR beta chains associated with cytomegalovirus. The classifier was reported to diagnose cytomegalovirus status with high specificity and sensitivity in both the original and validation cohorts. According to the authors, the approach could potentially be generalized to other disease states and immunological phenotypes. A later analysis found that TCRs clustered in the first cohort also tended to co-occur in the roughly 110 validation repertoires, with approximately 93% of cluster scores above 0. In vitro tests confirmed that a few of the cytomegalovirus-associated TCR beta chains recognize cytomegalovirus antigens. A later analysis lacked HLA typing for the validation cohort, so it scored co-occurrence in that cohort across all 120 or so repertoires. Most TCR sequences were observed very rarely across donors, whereas some public TCRs were present in many individuals.

Libraries were made using the immunoSEQ multiplex PCR assay. Regarding the original processing steps: To diagnose cytomegalovirus status from the catalog of TCR beta chain sequences, a statistical classification framework was built. TCRdb took over this immuneACCESS table, retaining in-frame rearrangements with V and J assigned. Such tables are incomplete; in checked studies, under half of the missing clones stem from an unresolved V gene, and the remainder is unexplained. V, J and clone size are taken as reported in that table, and D and trimming were inferred from the DNA itself. The sample profile shows about 180,000 clones; 85% of them were found once. The ten largest clones add up to roughly 15% of the sample. A remark on this clone: Its recognized antigen is unknown. No base quality information exists; no much larger clone differs at one position.

The TCR comes from a man younger than 35 in good health and CMV-seropositive. Material for sequencing was PBMCs.

The sequenced DNA: TGTGCCAGCAGCTTTAGAGGGAGCTCCTACGAGCAGTACTTC. It specifies CASSFRGSSYEQYF. Here the chain combines TRBV7-6 and TRBJ2-7, and the D gene may be TRBD2, 5 bases matching. The CDR3, cysteine through phenylalanine, is 14 amino acids long. CDR3 DNA is the only sequence kept; it has 42 bases, read in frame from the first base. CDR1 SGHVS and CDR2 FNYEAQ are derived from the germline V gene. Trimming at the junction amounts to 3 bases on V and 0 bases on J, and the germline ends lie 9 bases apart.